This T cell receptor (beta chain) was sequenced for a study of T cell responses to AZD1222 COVID-19 vaccine. About this clone itself: Antigen specificity is unknown.

V lost 1 base, J lost 3 bases, and 5 bases lay in between. Germline assignment: CDR1 LNHDA and CDR2 SQIVND (reference sequence). The CDR3 is 13 residues long. Measured with immunoSEQ multiplex PCR; TCRdb has only the in-frame clones, and not every one. The sample records about 93,000 clones, roughly nine tenths being singletons. Findings of the study overall: Among spike-specific TCRs, nearly half reportedly target unmutated variant regions.

This TCR derives from an adult in good health. Sequenced material: peripheral blood, taken on day 0 of MenACWY control vaccination. This chain connects TRBV19 to TRBJ2-3; no clear D. The CDR3 region has the DNA TGTGCCAGTAGTATAGCCCTTACAGATACGCAGTATTTT. Its translation: CASSIALTDTQYF.